One and the same sample provided the 26 T cell receptor beta chains below, sequenced in a study of somatic mutations in cytotoxic T cells in rheumatoid arthritis. Clones were read by immunoSEQ multiplex PCR, and TCRdb kept only the in-frame ones, dropping some. The sample carries under 35,000 clones, around 87% recorded once. The sample comprised CD8+ T cells sorted from blood. These receptors all stem from an adult with rheumatoid arthritis.

This rearrangement joins TRBV29-1 to TRBJ1-2; unclear D gene. The CDR3 consists of 13 residues. The germline V gene has CDR1 SQVTM and CDR2 ANQGSEA. Trimming took 3 bases from V and 5 from J, leaving 13 bases between them. The CDR3 region is CSVDGQDTYGYTF. DNA for the CDR3: TGCAGCGTTGACGGGCAGGATACGTATGGCTACACCTTC.

V gene TRBV7-9 combines with J gene TRBJ1-1, with 7 bases lining up with TRBD1. Germline loops: CDR1 SEHNR, CDR2 FQNEAQ (reference sequence). The CDR3 runs 16 residues. J gave up 3 bases and V 7 bases, and 14 bases lay outside the gene matches. CDR3 protein: CASTSSGTEVYTEAFF. CDR3 DNA: TGTGCCAGCACCTCGTCCGGGACAGAGGTATACACTGAAGCTTTCTTT.

This clone has only a few counts. This sequence joins TRBV6-1 and TRBJ1-5; D gene ambiguous. The germline V gene encodes CDR1 MNHNS and CDR2 SASEGT. The CDR3 has 11 amino acids. V lost 4 bases and J 5 bases, leaving 3 bases between the germline ends. The CDR3 loop reads CASSGYQPQHF. The CDR3 DNA sequence: TGTGCCAGCAGTGGGTATCAGCCCCAGCATTTT.

This chain links TRBV4-3 with TRBJ2-3; TRBD2 agrees at 13 bases. Germline V lookup: CDR1 LGHNA, CDR2 YSLEER. V trimming: 2 bases; J trimming: 2 bases; junction bases outside the gene matches: 4. CDR3 length: 17 amino acids. The CDR3 coding sequence is TGCGCCAGCAGCCAATCACTAGCGGGGGGGCCCACAGATACGCAGTATTTT. Translated, it gives CASSQSLAGGPTDTQYF.

This clone is a singleton in its sample. The rearrangement joins TRBV7-6 to TRBJ1-1; 7 positions agree with TRBD1. This CDR3 has 13 amino acids. Germline V gene sequence: CDR1 SGHVS, CDR2 FNYEAQ. The junction had 3 bases not matched to a gene; V was cut back by 5 bases and J by 3 bases. CDR3 DNA: TGTGCCAGCAGCCTTACAGGGGACACTGAAGCTTTCTTT. Its protein product is CASSLTGDTEAFF.

The V and J genes are TRBV15 and TRBJ1-2; the D gene is possibly TRBD1 (5 bases). Germline loops: CDR1 LNHNV, CDR2 YYDKDF (reference sequence). The CDR3 consists of 15 residues. V was trimmed by 0 bases and J by 5 bases, leaving 13 bases between them. The CDR3 region is CATSRDQEGRYGYTF. For the CDR3, the DNA is TGTGCCACCAGCAGAGATCAGGAGGGGAGGTATGGCTACACCTTC.

The rearrangement links TRBV5-4 to TRBJ1-1; possibly TRBD1 for D (6 bases). V lost 4 bases to trimming and J lost 1 base, with 11 bases between them. The germline CDR1 and CDR2 sequences are SGHNT and YYREEE (reference sequence). The CDR3 length is 14 residues. The CDR3 DNA sequence: TGTGCCAGCAGCATCTGGACAGAGAACACTGAAGCTTTCTTT. This codes for CASSIWTENTEAFF.

The genes are TRBV7-9 and TRBJ2-1; 7 nucleotides match TRBD2. V was pared by 6 bases and J by 8 bases, with 13 bases of the junction left unmatched. From germline, CDR1 is SEHNR and CDR2 FQNEAQ (reference sequence). The CDR3 runs to 15 residues. CDR3 protein: CASSTTSPRTDEQFF. CDR3 coding DNA: TGTGCCAGCAGTACGACTAGCCCTCGCACGGATGAGCAGTTCTTC.

This chain links TRBV28 with TRBJ1-2, with TRBD1 matching over 7 bases. Per germline, CDR1 MDHEN and CDR2 SYDVKM. The CDR3 consists of 16 residues. J gave up 1 base and V 2 bases, and 7 bases lay outside the gene matches. The CDR3 loop reads CASSLTGTAFNYGYTF. In DNA, the CDR3 is TGTGCCAGCAGTTTAACTGGGACAGCTTTTAACTATGGCTACACCTTC.

The rearrangement links TRBV28 to TRBJ1-4; tentatively, D is TRBD1 (5 bases). V was pared by 2 bases and J by 10 bases, with 5 bases between. The germline V gene has CDR1 MDHEN and CDR2 SYDVKM. The CDR3 sequence is 11 residues long. The chain's CDR3 is CASSLGAKLFF. The CDR3 DNA reads TGTGCCAGCAGTTTAGGGGCAAAACTGTTTTTT.

The chain joins TRBV9 to TRBJ2-5, with D perhaps TRBD1 (6 bases). The ends were cut back, 3 bases at V and 9 bases at J, with 21 bases in the middle. The CDR3 is 15 residues long. The germline V gene has CDR1 SGDLS and CDR2 YYNGEE. As DNA, the CDR3 is TGTGCCAGCAGCGGCGGAAGACTACCTCCAGGGGCCCAGTACTTC. It is translated as CASSGGRLPPGAQYF.

The chain has TRBV2 and TRBJ1-4, with D tentatively TRBD1 (5 bases). Germline V CDR1 and CDR2: SNHLY, FYNNEI. Trimming took off 5 bases at V and 5 bases at J, with 12 bases between the two ends. This CDR3 region has 14 residues. The CDR3 DNA reads as TGTGCCAGCAGTACGGGACGGATAAATGAAAAACTGTTTTTT. Translated, it gives CASSTGRINEKLFF.

The count of this clone is one. The chain combines TRBV27 with TRBJ2-1; 8 bases align to TRBD2. There are 15 residues in the CDR3. CDR1 and CDR2 from the germline V gene are MNHEY and SMNVEV (reference sequence). V lost 9 bases, J lost 4 bases, and 11 bases stayed unmatched. CDR3 in DNA: TGTGCCAGTTCTGGCCGAGCGGGAGTATACAATGAGCAGTTCTTC. It is translated as CASSGRAGVYNEQFF.

V gene TRBV14 combines with J gene TRBJ2-3; 11 bases fit TRBD2. The CDR3 has 16 residues. V shed 4 bases, J shed 3 bases, and the junction held 6 bases outside the gene matches. Germline values: CDR1 SGHDN, CDR2 FVKESK. Here the CDR3 DNA reads TGTGCCAGCAGCCCGTTGGGACTAGCGGTGACAGATACGCAGTATTTT. Amino acids: CASSPLGLAVTDTQYF.

This clone came up once. The chain joins TRBV4-1 to TRBJ2-2; D possibly matches TRBD1 or TRBD2 (5 bases each). Per germline, CDR1 MGHRA and CDR2 YSYEKL. V was clipped by 2 bases and J by 0 bases, with 13 bases between them. The CDR3 spans 17 residues. Here the CDR3 DNA reads TGCGCCAGCAGCCAACCCAGGGACGATGCGAACACCGGGGAGCTGTTTTTT. It yields the protein CASSQPRDDANTGELFF.

J is TRBJ1-4 and V is TRBV6-5; perhaps TRBD1 as D (6 bases). The ends were cut back, 1 base at V and 4 bases at J, with 7 bases in the middle. Germline CDR1 reads MNHEY; CDR2 reads SVGAGI. This CDR3 region has 14 residues. Written as DNA, the CDR3 is TGTGCCAGCAGTTACTTACAGGGTAATGAAAAACTGTTTTTT. This translates into CASSYLQGNEKLFF.

This clone was seen only a few times. This chain links TRBV30 with TRBJ2-5, with 12 bases aligning to TRBD2. V shed 4 bases and J 13 bases; nucleotides not matched to a gene: 10. CDR3 length: 13 residues. Germline lookup yields CDR1 GTSNPN and CDR2 SVGIG (reference sequence). The CDR3: CAWNPGLAGHSYF. Here the CDR3 DNA reads TGTGCCTGGAACCCGGGACTAGCGGGTCACTCGTACTTC.

The rearrangement joins TRBV7-9 to TRBJ1-5; no clear D. The CDR3 totals 16 residues. Trimming cost V 1 base and J 5 bases, with 15 bases left between them. Germline V gene data show CDR1 as SEHNR and CDR2 as FQNEAQ (reference sequence). DNA of the CDR3: TGTGCCAGCAGCTTAGAGGCCCCAACCGGATATCAGCCCCAGCATTTT. It yields the protein CASSLEAPTGYQPQHF.

This rearrangement joins TRBV19 to TRBJ1-6; D gene ambiguous. V shed 5 bases and J shed 3 bases, with 14 bases lying between them. Germline V gene data show CDR1 as LNHDA and CDR2 as SQIVND (reference sequence). The CDR3 contains 16 residues. The chain's CDR3 is CASSPILMGYNSPLHF. CDR3 coding DNA: TGTGCCAGTAGTCCCATCCTGATGGGCTATAATTCACCCCTCCACTTT. Variable domain in full (rest from reference TRBV19 and TRBJ1-6): DGGITQSPKYLFRKEGQNVTLSCEQNLNHDAMYWYRQDPGQGLRLIYYSQIVNDFQKGDIAEGYSVSREKKESFPLTVTSAQKNPTAFYLCASSPILMGYNSPLHFGNGTRLTVT.

This chain links TRBV6-1 with TRBJ1-2; weak D call: TRBD1 (5 bases). Trimming left V 1 base short and J 2 bases short, with 5 bases between. Per the germline V gene, CDR1 is MNHNS and CDR2 is SASEGT. The CDR3 loop spans 13 amino acids. The CDR3, as DNA: TGTGCCAGCAGTGAAGAGGGGAACTATGGCTACACCTTC. This encodes CASSEEGNYGYTF.

The chain joins TRBV4-1 to TRBJ2-1; D might be TRBD1 (6 bases). The CDR3 has 16 residues. Germline CDR1 reads MGHRA; CDR2 reads YSYEKL. With 1 base removed from V and 2 bases from J, the gap between germline ends came to 12 bases. CDR3 nucleotide sequence: TGCGCCAGCAGCCAAGGACAAGGGGACACCTACAATGAGCAGTTCTTC. Its protein product is CASSQGQGDTYNEQFF.

In this sample, this clone turned up once. V gene TRBV4-3 combines with J gene TRBJ1-3; no clear D. The CDR3 totals 16 residues. Trimming removed 0 bases at V and 1 base at J, with 10 bases between. CDR1 is LGHNA and CDR2 is YSLEER in the germline V gene. Here the CDR3 DNA reads TGCGCCAGCAGCCAAGACACCGGGGAGTCTGGAAACACCATATATTTT. Its translation: CASSQDTGESGNTIYF.

J is TRBJ2-7 and V is TRBV5-5; the D call may be TRBD1 or TRBD2 (5 bases each). Germline-derived CDR1 and CDR2 are SGHKS and YYEKEE (reference sequence). The CDR3 contains 14 residues. The germline V and J ends were trimmed by 6 bases and 0 bases, with 13 bases remaining between them. The CDR3 loop is CASTHRDPSYEQYF. The CDR3, as DNA: TGTGCCAGCACTCATAGGGACCCCTCCTACGAGCAGTACTTC.

The J gene is TRBJ2-1, the V gene TRBV11-2; D is perhaps TRBD1 or TRBD2 (5 bases each). CDR1 and CDR2 from the germline V gene are SGHAT and FQNNGV. Trimming shortened V by 5 bases and J by 9 bases, and 11 bases separated the two germline ends. CDR3 length equals 12 residues. CDR3 sequence (DNA): TGTGCCAGCAGCCCCCCCGGGACTGAGCAGTTCTTC. This encodes CASSPPGTEQFF. The full variable domain, in which reference TRBV11-2 and TRBJ2-1 provide the parts outside the CDR3, is EAGVAQSPRYKIIEKRQSVAFWCNPISGHATLYWYQQILGQGPKLLIQFQNNGVVDDSQLPKDRFSAERLKGVDSTLKIQPAKLEDSAVYLCASSPPGTEQFFGPGTRLTVL.

V and J are TRBV7-2 and TRBJ2-2; TRBD2 aligns across 12 bases. The CDR3 runs to 16 residues. V shed 4 bases and J 4 bases; nucleotides not matched to a gene: 4. From germline, CDR1 is SGHTA and CDR2 FQGNSA. The CDR3 loop reads CASSSLGLAGTGELFF. The CDR3, as DNA: TGTGCCAGCAGCTCCCTGGGACTAGCGGGCACCGGGGAGCTGTTTTTT.

The CDR3, as DNA: TGCGCCAGCAGCCAAGAAACCGGGGGGGCAGATACGCAGTATTTT. Protein product: CASSQETGGADTQYF. V is TRBV4-3 and J is TRBJ2-3; 8 nucleotides agree with TRBD2. CDR3 length: 15 residues. V gave up 0 bases and J gave up 4 bases; unmatched junction bases: 3. Germline CDR1 LGHNA, CDR2 YSLEER.